Presented here are 15 T cell receptor beta chains from one specimen sequenced in a study of blood T cell repertoires in COVID-19. The protocol was immunoSEQ multiplex PCR, while the TCRdb copy is restricted to in-frame clones and leaves out a portion. The sample has 270,000 or so clones; approximately 91% are singletons. The sample comprised peripheral blood. Receptor source: a woman between 40 and 50 years old who had recovered from COVID-19.

The CDR3 DNA is TGTGCCAGCAGTTCGGCGGGACAGAGCTATGGCTACACCTTC. It translates to CASSSAGQSYGYTF. The chain combines TRBV6-5 with TRBJ1-2; TRBD1 agrees at 7 bases. The germline CDR1 and CDR2 sequences are MNHEY and SVGAGI. This CDR3 is built from 14 residues. J was trimmed by 4 bases and V by 4 bases; bases with no gene match: 6.

The chain uses TRBV7-3 and TRBJ2-3; 7 bases are shared with TRBD1. This CDR3 comprises 16 residues. The germline CDR1 and CDR2 sequences are SGHTA and FQGTGA. Germline trimming cut 5 bases from V and 4 bases from J; bases unmatched to any gene: 12. CDR3 region: CASSPQTGIGADTQYF. In DNA form, the CDR3 reads TGTGCCAGCAGCCCTCAGACAGGGATCGGTGCAGATACGCAGTATTTT.

The V call is TRBV6-1, the J call TRBJ1-5, with D perhaps matching TRBD1 (6 bases). Trimming removed 7 bases from V and 5 bases from J, with 18 bases in between. Germline V lookup: CDR1 MNHNS, CDR2 SASEGT. The CDR3 covers 15 residues. The CDR3 sequence: CASTVPGPGDQPQHF. CDR3 DNA sequence: TGTGCCAGCACGGTACCGGGGCCAGGGGATCAGCCCCAGCATTTT.

In its sample, this clone was seen once. The chain is built from TRBV2 and TRBJ1-1; D is unresolved. The germline gives CDR1 SNHLY, CDR2 FYNNEI. This CDR3 comprises 12 residues. The CDR3 DNA follows: TGTGTTGCGCTCTCCATGAACACTGAAGCTTTCTTT. Amino acid sequence: CVALSMNTEAFF.

The chain is built from TRBV27 and TRBJ1-1; D is uncertain. This CDR3 comprises 11 residues. V lost 8 bases to trimming and J lost 5 bases, with 9 bases between them. Looked up from germline, CDR1 is MNHEY and CDR2 is SMNVEV (reference sequence). The CDR3 protein is CASERGTEAFF. Written as DNA, the CDR3 is TGTGCCAGCGAGCGAGGGACTGAAGCTTTCTTT.

The gene calls are TRBV11-3 and TRBJ1-1; D gene unclear. Germline loops: CDR1 SGHNT, CDR2 YENEEA. The CDR3 sequence is 14 residues long. V dropped 1 base and J dropped 1 base, with 7 bases sitting between them. The CDR3 here is CASSLGAGNTEAFF. The CDR3 nucleotides are TGTGCCAGCAGCTTAGGGGCCGGGAACACTGAAGCTTTCTTT.

This rearrangement joins TRBV3-1 (or the pseudogene TRBV3-2) to TRBJ2-1; D gene unclear. The germline V gene has CDR1 LGHDT and CDR2 YNNKEL (reference sequence). The CDR3 consists of 17 residues. V was clipped by 1 base and J by 0 bases, with 13 bases between them. As DNA, the CDR3 is TGTGCCAGCAGCCAAGGCTCCCTGGTGAGCTCCTACAATGAGCAGTTCTTC. This sequence encodes CASSQGSLVSSYNEQFF.

This clone showed up just once. This chain joins TRBV28 and TRBJ2-7; 9 bases align to TRBD2. J was trimmed by 5 bases and V by 7 bases; bases with no gene match: 21. CDR3 length: 18 amino acids. Germline values: CDR1 MDHEN, CDR2 SYDVKM. The CDR3 is CASTSLLDLAGAADEQYF. In nucleotides, the CDR3 is TGTGCCAGCACCTCCCTCCTGGACTTAGCGGGAGCGGCGGACGAGCAGTACTTC.

In its sample, this clone was seen a few times. This chain joins TRBV5-4 and TRBJ1-6, with TRBD1 matching 10 bases. The V and J ends lost 1 base and 10 bases, in that order; junction bases with no gene match: 8. Germline CDR1 SGHNT, CDR2 YYREEE (reference sequence). The CDR3 is 16 amino acids. The CDR3 reads CASSLPLGQGDSPLHF. The CDR3 nucleotides read TGTGCCAGCAGCTTGCCCCTCGGACAGGGGGACTCACCCCTCCACTTT. The full variable domain, rest sourced from reference TRBV5-4 and TRBJ1-6, is ETGVTQSPTHLIKTRGQQVTLRCSSQSGHNTVSWYQQALGQGPQFIFQYYREEENGRGNFPPRFSGLQFPNYSSELNVNALELDDSALYLCASSLPLGQGDSPLHFGNGTRLTVT.

The J gene is TRBJ2-1, the V gene TRBV9; 8 bases agree with TRBD2. The CDR3 length is 15 residues. In germline, CDR1 is SGDLS, CDR2 YYNGEE. The V gene end was trimmed by 0 bases and the J gene end by 2 bases; junction bases not matched to a gene: 1. DNA of the CDR3: TGTGCCAGCAGCGTAGGTAGCGGGGCCTACAATGAGCAGTTCTTC. This sequence encodes CASSVGSGAYNEQFF.

The gene calls are TRBV4-1 and TRBJ2-1, with TRBD2 as a possible D gene (6 bases). The CDR3 extends over 15 amino acids. Trimming stripped 0 bases from V and 2 bases from J, with 8 bases between. Germline values: CDR1 MGHRA, CDR2 YSYEKL. Written as DNA, the CDR3 is TGCGCCAGCAGCCAAGAAAGGACTACCTACAATGAGCAGTTCTTC. It specifies CASSQERTTYNEQFF.

V and J are TRBV7-9 and TRBJ1-4, with D perhaps TRBD1 (5 bases). The CDR3 has 14 amino acids. V was cut by 4 bases and J by 7 bases, with 13 bases left in between. The germline CDR1 and CDR2 sequences are SEHNR and FQNEAQ (reference sequence). In DNA form, the CDR3 reads TGTGCCAGCAGCTCCTCAGGGTACGGTGAAAAACTGTTTTTT. It is translated as CASSSSGYGEKLFF.

The V gene is TRBV7-3, the J gene TRBJ2-7; possibly TRBD2 for D (6 bases). Trimming took off 0 bases at V and 6 bases at J, with 9 bases between the two ends. The CDR3 runs to 13 residues. CDR1 and CDR2 (germline): SGHTA, FQGTGA. The CDR3 sequence is CASSLTGGREQYF. The CDR3 region has the DNA TGTGCCAGCAGCTTAACGGGGGGTCGCGAGCAGTACTTC.

The chain joins TRBV5-4 to TRBJ1-2, with D possibly being TRBD1 (6 bases). Trimming took 0 bases from V and 4 from J, leaving 10 bases between them. This CDR3 has 14 residues. Germline loops: CDR1 SGHNT, CDR2 YYREEE (reference sequence). The CDR3 DNA sequence: TGTGCCAGCAGCTTGGCCGAACAGGGCTATGGCTACACCTTC. Amino acids: CASSLAEQGYGYTF.

This clone is a singleton in its sample. The chain couples TRBV4-1 to TRBJ1-3, with D perhaps matching TRBD1 (5 bases). The CDR3 sequence is 19 residues long. V gave up 0 bases and J gave up 2 bases, with 20 bases separating them. CDR1 is MGHRA, CDR2 YSYEKL, per germline. CDR3 DNA sequence: TGCGCCAGCAGCCAAGATATGGTCCGGGGGGGAGTTCCTGGAAACACCATATATTTT. Translated: CASSQDMVRGGVPGNTIYF.